This is a list of T cell receptor beta chains from one sample in a study of blood T cell repertoires in COVID-19. Repertoires were generated with immunoSEQ multiplex PCR, while TCRdb's copy carries only in-frame clones and drops some. This table has 55,000 to 75,000 clones, about 78% appearing once. Sequenced material: peripheral blood. These receptors all stem from a man aged 80 or over with active or convalescent COVID-19. Each CDR3 is given with its conserved first and last residue. The D gene is left open where the match is weak. A row's size may be missing; if present it is once, few, many or a size class.

.	TRBV6-6	TRBJ2-3	few	11	TGTGCCGTACTTGGCACAGATACGCAGTATTTT	CAVLGTDTQYF
TRBD2	TRBV7-6	TRBJ2-1	.	15	TGTGCCAGCAGCTTAGTGGGGGGGTCCTACAATGAGCAGTTCTTC	CASSLVGGSYNEQFF
TRBD2	TRBV14	TRBJ2-5	.	16	TGTGCCAGCAGCCAAACAGCGGGGGGGCTGATGGAGACCCAGTACTTC	CASSQTAGGLMETQYF
.	TRBV5-4	TRBJ2-1	.	16	TGTGCCAGCAGCCCCCCGACAGGGAGGATGGGCAATGAGCAGTTCTTC	CASSPPTGRMGNEQFF
.	TRBV19	TRBJ2-2	.	16	TGTGCCAGTAGGTGGTATGTCGGTTCGAACACCGGGGAGCTGTTTTTT	CASRWYVGSNTGELFF
.	TRBV12-5	TRBJ1-6	.	11	TGTGCTAGTGGTTCGAATTCACCCCTCCACTTT	CASGSNSPLHF
.	TRBV10-3	TRBJ2-5	.	15	TGTGCCATCAGTGAAGGCGGGGTAACGGGGGAGACCCAGTACTTC	CAISEGGVTGETQYF
TRBD2	TRBV19	TRBJ2-7	once	15	TGTGCCAGTAGTGCTCTAGCGGGAGGTCTGCTCGAGCAGTACTTC	CASSALAGGLLEQYF
.	TRBV12-3/TRBV12-4	TRBJ2-1	.	12	TGTGCCACCAGGGCATACTACAATGAGCAGTTCTTC	CATRAYYNEQFF
.	TRBV9	TRBJ2-7	.	16	TGTGCCAGCAGCGTTAATCCCCGGGATTATAGCTACGAGCAGTACTTC	CASSVNPRDYSYEQYF
.	TRBV9	TRBJ1-2	.	13	TGTGCCAGCAGCGAGCGGGCCGCTCATGGCTACACCTTC	CASSERAAHGYTF
.	TRBV5-1	TRBJ2-7	.	16	TGCGCCAGCAGCTTTTCGTCGGGACTCTCGGGATACGAGCAGTACTTC	CASSFSSGLSGYEQYF
.	TRBV7-9	TRBJ1-1	.	15	TGTGCCAGCAGCTTAGCCACAGTCATGAACACTGAAGCTTTCTTT	CASSLATVMNTEAFF
TRBD2	TRBV7-6	TRBJ2-5	few	16	TGTGCCAGCAGCTTATTGCTAGGACTAGCGGAAGAGACCCAGTACTTC	CASSLLLGLAEETQYF
TRBD1	TRBV27	TRBJ2-7	.	16	TGTGCCAGCAGACCACGACAAGGACAGGGGGGCGACGAGCAGTACTTC	CASRPRQGQGGDEQYF
.	TRBV28	TRBJ1-2	.	14	TGTGCCAGCACATCGGACCGGGGAGACTATGGCTACACCTTC	CASTSDRGDYGYTF
.	TRBV2	TRBJ1-5	.	15	TGTGCCAGCAGTGAAAGGAGGAGCGGCAATCAGCCCCAGCATTTT	CASSERRSGNQPQHF
.	TRBV24-1	TRBJ1-1	.	13	TGTGCCACCAGTTCAGGGAAGAACACTGAAGCTTTCTTT	CATSSGKNTEAFF
.	TRBV6-5	TRBJ1-5	.	15	TGTGCCAGCAGTTTTGAAGGGGGGGACAATCAGCCCCAGCATTTT	CASSFEGGDNQPQHF
.	TRBV30	TRBJ2-1	.	12	TGTGCCTGGAGTGTGGGCTCCAATGAGCAGTTCTTC	CAWSVGSNEQFF
TRBD2	TRBV2	TRBJ2-1	.	16	TGTGCCAGCAAAAAAGGGACTAGCGGGAGTTACAATGAGCAGTTCTTC	CASKKGTSGSYNEQFF
.	TRBV12-5	TRBJ1-2	.	12	TGTGCTAGTGGTTTGGCCCGGGAGCTTTACACCTTC	CASGLARELYTF
TRBD1	TRBV19	TRBJ1-2	once	15	TGTGCCAGTAGTAGGGGACAGGGGAATGACTATGGCTACACCTTC	CASSRGQGNDYGYTF
TRBD1	TRBV7-2	TRBJ1-1	.	17	TGTGCCAGCAGCCCACGGGACAGAGACGCGGGTAACACTGAAGCTTTCTTT	CASSPRDRDAGNTEAFF
.	TRBV15	TRBJ2-1	.	16	TGTGCCACCAGCAGAGATTTGGGGGGAGCCTACAATGAGCAGTTCTTC	CATSRDLGGAYNEQFF
TRBD1	TRBV7-2	TRBJ2-6	.	16	TGTGCCAGCAGCGCAGGGACAGGGGCTGGGGCCAACGTCCTGACTTTC	CASSAGTGAGANVLTF
TRBD1	TRBV6-2/TRBV6-3	TRBJ1-1	once	14	TGTGCCAGCAGTCGCAGGGGGCGGTGGGATGAAGCTTTCTTT	CASSRRGRWDEAFF
.	TRBV6-6	TRBJ2-7	few	13	TGTGCCAGCAGTTACCATACCCCCTATGAGCAGTACTTC	CASSYHTPYEQYF
.	TRBV19	TRBJ1-3	.	14	TGTGCCACCCGACTGCAAGACTCTGGAAACACCATATATTTT	CATRLQDSGNTIYF
.	TRBV7-2	TRBJ2-3	.	15	TGTGCCAGCAGCTTAGTCGGGTACGACACAGATACGCAGTATTTT	CASSLVGYDTDTQYF
TRBD1	TRBV7-2	TRBJ1-5	once	14	TGTGCCAGCAGCCCTCAGGGGGACAATCAGCCCCAGCATTTT	CASSPQGDNQPQHF
TRBD2	TRBV29-1	TRBJ2-1	once	12	TGCAGCGTCGCGGGGGACGGGGGTGAGCAGTTCTTC	CSVAGDGGEQFF
.	TRBV18	TRBJ1-6	.	15	TGTGCCAGCTCACCGAGGGATGGCGCGAGGTCACCCCTCCACTTT	CASSPRDGARSPLHF
.	TRBV6-5	TRBJ1-1	.	13	TGTGCCAGCAATGGGGCCTCGAACACTGAAGCTTTCTTT	CASNGASNTEAFF
TRBD1	TRBV5-5	TRBJ2-2	.	16	TGTGCCAGCAGCCCGGCCGGGACAGGCAACACCGGGGAGCTGTTTTTT	CASSPAGTGNTGELFF
.	TRBV18	TRBJ1-5	.	18	TGTGCCAGCTCACCCGCACCCAAGGAGTCCCTTGGCAATCAGCCCCAGCATTTT	CASSPAPKESLGNQPQHF
.	TRBV5-8	TRBJ1-4	few	14	TGTGCCAGCAGCTTGATGGGGCGGGACGGGGAACTGTTTTTT	CASSLMGRDGELFF
.	TRBV27	TRBJ2-1	.	15	TGTGCCAGCAGTTTAGATACGAGCTCCTACAATGAGCAGTTCTTC	CASSLDTSSYNEQFF
.	TRBV4-2	TRBJ2-7	.	16	TGTGCCAGCAGCCAAGAGTTACGTGGCAGCTCCTACGAGCAGTACTTC	CASSQELRGSSYEQYF
.	TRBV9	TRBJ1-5	.	15	TGTGCCAGCAGCCCCATGGCGGGTAGCAATCAGCCCCAGCATTTT	CASSPMAGSNQPQHF
.	TRBV7-9	TRBJ1-1	.	13	TGTGCCAGCAGGCCGACTCCAAACACTGAAGCTTTCTTT	CASRPTPNTEAFF
.	TRBV30	TRBJ2-7	.	11	TGTGCCTGGAGTGTGGCTTACGAGCAGTACTTC	CAWSVAYEQYF
.	TRBV7-3	TRBJ1-3	.	14	TGTGCCAGCAGCTTACTAAGCTCTGGAAACACCATATATTTT	CASSLLSSGNTIYF
.	TRBV2	TRBJ2-7	.	16	TGTGCCAGCCTTTGGGATAGGGCAGCGGCCTCCTACGAGCAGTACTTC	CASLWDRAAASYEQYF
TRBD1	TRBV28	TRBJ1-1	.	19	TGTGCCAGCAGTCCCGGACAGGGGGGCGTCGGGGTGAGACAGCCCGTAGCTTTCTTT	CASSPGQGGVGVRQPVAFF
.	TRBV3-1/TRBV3-2	TRBJ2-5	.	12	TGTGCCAGCAGGGACTATATAGAGACCCAGTACTTC	CASRDYIETQYF